Listed below are T cell receptor beta chains from one sample, sequenced in a study of T cell changes during pregnancy in multiple sclerosis. The assay was immunoSEQ multiplex PCR, and TCRdb's table has in-frame clones only and misses some. The sample yields tens of thousands of clones, 92% seen once. This specimen was peripheral blood, taken in the first trimester of pregnancy. These receptors came from a female donor with multiple sclerosis, enrolled in a pregnancy study. Each CDR3 is given with its conserved first and last residue. D genes are given only for firm matches. Expanded clones are given a class, and other clones once, few, many or no size at all.

V gene	clone size	J gene	D gene	CDR3 DNA	CDR3 protein
TRBV29-1	-	TRBJ2-1	-	TGCAGCGCTGACTCTTATACCTACAATGAGCAGTTCTTC	CSADSYTYNEQFF
TRBV5-1	-	TRBJ2-7	TRBD1	TGCGCCAGCAGCTCGTTGGACAGGCCGGTTTCCTTC	CASSSLDRPVSF
TRBV7-9	-	TRBJ1-2	-	TGTGCCAGCAGCTTCGAGCGGGCCTTCGACTATGGCTACACCTTC	CASSFERAFDYGYTF
TRBV6-5	-	TRBJ2-2	-	TGTGCCAGCAGTCCCAGGGGTAACCCCGGGGAGCTGTTTTTT	CASSPRGNPGELFF
TRBV4-1	-	TRBJ2-7	-	TGCGCCAGCAGCCAGGCAGGGGACTACGAGCAGTACTTC	CASSQAGDYEQYF
TRBV4-1	-	TRBJ1-5	-	TGCGCCAGCAGCCAAGAATATGGGTCCGGGTATCAGCCCCAGCATTTT	CASSQEYGSGYQPQHF
TRBV30	-	TRBJ1-2	-	TGTGCCTGGAGTGTATTACAGGAGACTCACTTC	CAWSVLQETHF
TRBV5-1	-	TRBJ2-1	TRBD1	TGCGCCAGCGGAGGACAGGGGGCCTTGGGGGAGTGGTCGAACAATGAGCAGTTCTTC	CASGGQGALGEWSNNEQFF
TRBV9	-	TRBJ1-1	-	TGTGCCAGCAGCGTAGGGTCCAGTCGAGCTTTCTTT	CASSVGSSRAFF
TRBV4-1	-	TRBJ2-7	-	TGCGCCAGCAGCCAAGCCAGAAGCTCCTACGAGCAGTACTTC	CASSQARSSYEQYF
TRBV11-2	-	TRBJ2-5	-	TGTGCCAGCAGCAGGGCCGGTAGTAGCGGGACCCAGTACTTC	CASSRAGSSGTQYF
TRBV28	-	TRBJ1-5	TRBD1	TGTGCCAGCAGTTCGACAGGGTTTGGGAATCAGCCCCAGCATTTT	CASSSTGFGNQPQHF
TRBV28	-	TRBJ2-7	TRBD1	TGTGCCAGCAGTTTATTCCGGCCGAGGGACAGGGGGGCCTACGAGCAGTACTTC	CASSLFRPRDRGAYEQYF
TRBV7-2	once	TRBJ2-3	-	TGTGCCAGCAGTAGACTAGAGGGGCATACGCAGTATTTT	CASSRLEGHTQYF
TRBV5-6	-	TRBJ1-2	-	TGTGCCAGCAGCTTGCCCGGGGGCTATGGCTACACCTTC	CASSLPGGYGYTF
TRBV4-3	-	TRBJ2-2	TRBD1	TGCGCCAGCAGCCGACTCGGGACAGTGGACACCGGGGAGCTGTTTTTT	CASSRLGTVDTGELFF
TRBV19	-	TRBJ2-7	TRBD1	TGTGCCAGTAGCCTCGGGACAGGGGGGTCCTACGAGCAGTACTTC	CASSLGTGGSYEQYF
TRBV19	-	TRBJ2-7	TRBD2	TGTGCCAGTAGTATAACCCACGGACTAGCGGGAATCTTATACGAGCAGTACTTC	CASSITHGLAGILYEQYF
TRBV6-5	once	TRBJ2-3	TRBD1	TGTGCCACCAGGGACAGGATCACAGATACGCAGTATTTT	CATRDRITDTQYF
TRBV10-2	-	TRBJ1-2	-	TGCGCCAGCAGAGACCTCTTGGGAGCTAACTATGGCTACACCTTC	CASRDLLGANYGYTF
TRBV27	-	TRBJ2-1	TRBD2	TGTGCCAGCAGTTCCCTCGGGGGGGCTGAGCAGTTCTTC	CASSSLGGAEQFF
TRBV5-6	-	TRBJ2-7	TRBD2	TGTGCCAGCAGCGACCGACTAGCGGGAGACCGAACCTACGAGCAGTACTTC	CASSDRLAGDRTYEQYF
TRBV6-4	-	TRBJ1-2	TRBD1	TGTGCCAGCAGTGGGGACAGAGCCTATGGCTACACCTTC	CASSGDRAYGYTF
TRBV6-5	-	TRBJ2-2	TRBD2	TGTGCCGCGGGGGACACCGGGGAGCTGTTTTTT	CAAGDTGELFF